This record looks at one T cell receptor beta chain sequence and its context. Its target antigen remains unknown. It has no much larger one-base neighbor in the sample; base qualities were not kept. These data come from a study of T cells after yellow fever vaccination (dated by TCRdb to about 2019). At the level of the whole study: The SMART-Seq v4 Ultra Low Input RNA kit was used to prepare libraries from fractions with low cell numbers. The cohort comprised two healthy male donors, one aged 18 to 29 and one aged 30 to 40 years. Bulk TCR alpha and beta repertoires were sequenced longitudinally to track T-cell clones before and after primary and booster YFV17D yellow fever vaccination. Blood samples were taken at several timepoints before and after primary and secondary immunization, and bulk PBMC replicates and cell subsets were isolated. What the research found in general, with its limitations: Compared with the primary T-cell response, the secondary T-cell response was faster but weaker, reaching its peak on day 5 rather than on day 15. Because abundant contaminating clonotypes from the bulk population could be contained in FACS-sorted repertoires, computational filtering was required. A small share of clonotypes occurred in both CD4 and CD8 compartments, likely arising from convergent recombination. Because only two donors were included in the study, the extent to which the findings can be generalized is limited. Most clones expanded after primary vaccination were re-detected after the booster (around 96% of CD4 and approximately 88% of CD8), suggesting broad memory maintenance.

For CDR1 and CDR2, the germline V gene (reference sequence) lists SEHNR and FQNEAQ. V drops 0 bases and J drops 7 bases, leaving 12 bases in between. Counted from cysteine to phenylalanine, this CDR3 has 15 amino acids. The entry retains the CDR3 DNA only, 45 bases that are in frame from base 1. Sequencing used an Illumina NovaSeq 6000. Synthesis of TCR cDNA relied on 5'RACE template switching, a step that introduced a universal primer site along with unique molecular identifiers. Priming of cDNA synthesis was performed from both the TCR alpha and TCR beta constant segments. Libraries were amplified in two PCR steps, with sample barcodes and sequencing adapters added in the second step. Sequencing of the libraries was done on either Illumina HiSeq 2500 (2x100 bp) or NovaSeq (2x150 bp). On the study's bioinformatics: Demultiplexing of reads and collapsing into UMI consensus sequences were performed with MIGEC, and V(D)J alignment was carried out with MiXCR. Vaccine-responding clonotypes were identified with edgeR using replicate PBMC samples, with FDR below 0.01 and a log2 fold change above 5 up to day 15 being required. CD4 or CD8 identity was assigned to each bulk clonotype according to whether the clonotype was present at higher abundance in the sequenced CD4 repertoire or the sequenced CD8 repertoire. TCRdb trimmed the raw reads at Q25, called clones with MiXCR and kept productive beta chains. CDR3 protein duplicates are merged, each entry listing the most common genes and DNA. Clone size and V and J calls follow TCRdb, not the original study. In this sample the table shows hundreds of thousands of distinct CDR3 sequences, less than 4.5% of which occur a single time. Clones ranked in the top ten supply roughly a quarter of the sample.

Explained via the paper, the treatment or condition label denotes: live attenuated yellow fever vaccine strain. At each blood-draw timepoint, two biological replicates of bulk PBMCs were collected. A standard Ficoll-Paque protocol was used to isolate PBMCs from peripheral blood. TriZol was used to extract RNA from bulk PBMCs, from CD4 and CD8 fractions, and from dextramer-positive and dextramer-negative fractions. This receptor was obtained from a man between 18 and 29 years old who received the YFV17D yellow fever vaccine. This specimen was PBMCs, taken on the day of the yellow fever booster vaccination. The rearrangement joined TRBV7-9 to TRBJ1-4; tentative D gene TRBD1, with 5 bases matching. The CDR3 is CASSLAAGLGEKLFF. The bases read TGTGCCAGCAGCTTAGCGGCAGGGCTGGGTGAAAAACTGTTTTTT.